This T cell receptor (beta chain) was profiled in a study of cytomegalovirus exposure and HLA in healthy donors. Study as a whole: In an earlier analysis, around 120 million unique TCR beta sequences were found from about 180 million T cells. Whole-study findings and limits: The listing of fewer than 200 TCR beta chains classed them as cytomegalovirus-associated. Later analysis identified a missense DCLRE1C variant that was linked to TCR beta V- and J-gene trimming. Only CMV serostatus was available as immune exposure information.

PCR used 60 Vbeta primers and 13 Jbeta primers. Using immunoSEQ multiplex PCR, the repertoire was profiled, and TCRdb retains in-frame clones only, with some absent. Among 110,000 to 150,000 clones listed, around 79% were seen once. Points on this clone: The antigen is undetermined.

The CDR3 contains 15 residues. The germline V gene encodes CDR1 SEHNR and CDR2 FQNEAQ (reference sequence). The V segment lost 5 bases and the J segment 5 bases; nucleotides outside the gene matches: 9. Sequenced sample: PBMCs. J is TRBJ2-7 and V is TRBV7-9; 10 bases fit TRBD1. The sequence was collected from a male donor in good health and CMV-seronegative. CDR3 residues: CASSRPTGGPNEQYF. Written as DNA, the CDR3 is TGTGCCAGCAGCCGCCCGACAGGGGGCCCCAACGAGCAGTACTTC.